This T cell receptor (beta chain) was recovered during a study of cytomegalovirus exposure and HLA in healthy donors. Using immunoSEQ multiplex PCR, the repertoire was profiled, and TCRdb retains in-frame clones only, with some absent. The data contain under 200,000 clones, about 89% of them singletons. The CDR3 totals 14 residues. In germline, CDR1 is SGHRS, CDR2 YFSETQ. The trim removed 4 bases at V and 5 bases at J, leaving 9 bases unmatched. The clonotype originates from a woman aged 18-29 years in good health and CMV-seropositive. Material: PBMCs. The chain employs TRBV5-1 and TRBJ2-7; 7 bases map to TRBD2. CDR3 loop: CASSPPRGFDEQYF. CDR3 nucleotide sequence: TGCGCCAGCAGCCCACCGCGGGGGTTCGACGAGCAGTACTTC.